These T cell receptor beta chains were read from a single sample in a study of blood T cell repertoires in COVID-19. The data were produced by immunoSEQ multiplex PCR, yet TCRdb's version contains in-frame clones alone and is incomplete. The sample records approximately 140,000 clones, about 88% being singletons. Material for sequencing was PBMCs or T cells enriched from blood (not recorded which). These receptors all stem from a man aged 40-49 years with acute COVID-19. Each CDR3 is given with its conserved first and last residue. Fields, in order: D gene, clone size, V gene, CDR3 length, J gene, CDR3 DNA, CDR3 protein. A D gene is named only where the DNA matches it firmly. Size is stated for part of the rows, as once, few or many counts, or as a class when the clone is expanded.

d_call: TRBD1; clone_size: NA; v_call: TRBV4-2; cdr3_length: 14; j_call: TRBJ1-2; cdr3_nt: TGTGCCAGCAGCCAAGATACAGGGGCTTATGGCTACACCTTC; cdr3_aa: CASSQDTGAYGYTF
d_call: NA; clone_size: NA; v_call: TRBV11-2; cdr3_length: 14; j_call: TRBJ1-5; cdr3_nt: TGTGCCAGCAGCTTTGGAGTGGACAATCAGCCCCAGCATTTT; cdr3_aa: CASSFGVDNQPQHF
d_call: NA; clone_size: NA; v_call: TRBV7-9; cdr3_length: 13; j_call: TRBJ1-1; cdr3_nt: TGTGCCAGCAGCTTTACACAGAACACTGAAGCTTTCTTT; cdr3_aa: CASSFTQNTEAFF
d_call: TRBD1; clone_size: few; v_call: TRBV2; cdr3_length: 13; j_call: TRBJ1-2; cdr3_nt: TGTGCCAGCAGTCCTCAGGGGGACTATGGCTACACCTTC; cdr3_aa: CASSPQGDYGYTF
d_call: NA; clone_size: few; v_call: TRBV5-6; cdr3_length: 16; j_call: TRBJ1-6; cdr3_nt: TGTGCCAGCAGGGCTAGAGGTGGGTCCTATAATTCACCCCTCCACTTT; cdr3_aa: CASRARGGSYNSPLHF
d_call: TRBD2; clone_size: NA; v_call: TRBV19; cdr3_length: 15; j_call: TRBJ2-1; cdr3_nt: TGTGCCAGTAGTATATGGCTAGCGGGCTTCAATGAGCAGTTCTTC; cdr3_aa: CASSIWLAGFNEQFF
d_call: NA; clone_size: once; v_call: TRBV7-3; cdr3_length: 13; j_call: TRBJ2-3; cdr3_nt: TGTGCCAGCAGCTCTACTAGCACAGATACGCAGTATTTT; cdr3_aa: CASSSTSTDTQYF
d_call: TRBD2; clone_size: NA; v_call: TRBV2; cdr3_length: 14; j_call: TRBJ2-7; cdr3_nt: TGTGCCAGCATTGAGGCTAGCGGGCCCTACGAGCAGTACTTC; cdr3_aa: CASIEASGPYEQYF
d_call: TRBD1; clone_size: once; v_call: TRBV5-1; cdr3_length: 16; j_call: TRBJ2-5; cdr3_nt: TGCGCCAGCAGCTTGGCCGGGGACAGGGGGCTGGAGACCCAGTACTTC; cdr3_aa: CASSLAGDRGLETQYF
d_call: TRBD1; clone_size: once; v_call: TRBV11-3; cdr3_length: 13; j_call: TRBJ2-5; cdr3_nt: TGTGCCAGCAGCCTCGGACAGGGGGAGACCCAGTACTTC; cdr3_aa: CASSLGQGETQYF
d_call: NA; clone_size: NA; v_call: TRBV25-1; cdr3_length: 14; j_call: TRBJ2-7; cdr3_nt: TGTGCCAGCAGTGCCTTTAAGGGCAGGGACGAGCAGTACTTC; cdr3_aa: CASSAFKGRDEQYF
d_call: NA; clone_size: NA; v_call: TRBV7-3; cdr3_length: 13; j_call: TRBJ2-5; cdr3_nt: TGTGCCAGCAGCTTATGGGGCCTGGAGACCCAGTACTTC; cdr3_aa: CASSLWGLETQYF
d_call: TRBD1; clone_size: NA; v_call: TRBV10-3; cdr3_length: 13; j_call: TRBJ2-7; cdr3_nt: TGTGCCATCAGTGACAAGGGGGCTGGGGAGCAGTACTTC; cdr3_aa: CAISDKGAGEQYF
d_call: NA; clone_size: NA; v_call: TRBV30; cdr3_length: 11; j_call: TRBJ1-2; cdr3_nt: TGTGCCTGTTCTACTGGCTATGGCTACACCTTC; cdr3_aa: CACSTGYGYTF
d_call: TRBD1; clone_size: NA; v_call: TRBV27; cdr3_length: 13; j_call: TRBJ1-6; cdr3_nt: TGTGCCAGCGCAGGGGACAGAAATTCACCCCTCCACTTT; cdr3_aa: CASAGDRNSPLHF
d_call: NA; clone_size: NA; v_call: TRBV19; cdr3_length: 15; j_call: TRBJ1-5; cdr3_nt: TGTGCCAGTACCCTGGGGGGGGCCAGCTTTCAGCCCCAGCATTTT; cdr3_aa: CASTLGGASFQPQHF
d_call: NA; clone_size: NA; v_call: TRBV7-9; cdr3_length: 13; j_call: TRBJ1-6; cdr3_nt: TGTGCCAGCAGCTCCCTACTAACTTCACCCCTCCACTTT; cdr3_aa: CASSSLLTSPLHF
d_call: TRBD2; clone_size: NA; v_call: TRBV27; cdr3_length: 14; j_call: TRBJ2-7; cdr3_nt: TGTGCCAGCACAGGACTAGCGGGGTCCTACGAGCAGTACTTC; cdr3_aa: CASTGLAGSYEQYF
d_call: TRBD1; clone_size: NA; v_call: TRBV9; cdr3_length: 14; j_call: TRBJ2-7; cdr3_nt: TGTGCCAGCAGCGGCCGGGACAGCTCCTACGAGCAGTACTTC; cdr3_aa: CASSGRDSSYEQYF
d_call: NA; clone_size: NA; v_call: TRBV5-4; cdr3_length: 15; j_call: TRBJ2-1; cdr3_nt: TGTGCCAGCAGCTCGGGTACCCTTGACTACAATGAGCAGTTCTTC; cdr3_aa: CASSSGTLDYNEQFF
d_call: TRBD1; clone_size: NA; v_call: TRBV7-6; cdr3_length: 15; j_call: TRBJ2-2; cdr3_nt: TGTGCCAGCAGCCTTAGCCAGGGGGCAACCGGGGAGCTGTTTTTT; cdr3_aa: CASSLSQGATGELFF
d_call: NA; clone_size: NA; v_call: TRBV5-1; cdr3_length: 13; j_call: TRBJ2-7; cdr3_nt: TGCGCCAGCAGATTCAGAGGGTCCGGCGAGCAGTACTTC; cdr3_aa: CASRFRGSGEQYF
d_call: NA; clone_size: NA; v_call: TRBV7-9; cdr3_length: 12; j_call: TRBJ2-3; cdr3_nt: TGTGCCAGCAGCTCTCGCGGGGATACGCAGTATTTT; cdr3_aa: CASSSRGDTQYF
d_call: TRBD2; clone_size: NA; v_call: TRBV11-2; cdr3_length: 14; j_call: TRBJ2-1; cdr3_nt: TGTGCCAGCAGCTTATCACTAGCGGGAGGGGAGCAGTTCTTC; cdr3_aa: CASSLSLAGGEQFF